This T cell receptor beta chain is drawn from a study of CD8+ T cells in alopecia areata listed by TCRdb under 2018. As for the study more broadly: The treated patients took part in an open-label pilot trial in which moderate-to-severe alopecia areata was treated with oral tofacitinib at 5 to 10 mg twice daily. Patients received tofacitinib for 6 to 18 months and were then followed off drug for 6 months to check for delayed response and recurrence. The SALT score, which quantifies the percentage of affected scalp surface area, was used to measure disease severity in treated patients. High-throughput TCRbeta sequencing was used to examine T cell clonal expansion in alopecia areata in both the C3H/HeJ mouse model and human patients. Human TCRbeta sequencing covered scalp tissue and sorted CD4+ and CD8+ peripheral blood T cells from patchy and totalis/universalis alopecia areata patients and healthy controls. Biopsies were taken from tofacitinib-treated patients at baseline and again at 4 and 24 weeks into treatment, and several of those patients also had a later scalp biopsy. Clonality in the scalp was compared among normal scalp (n=4), patchy alopecia areata scalp (n=8), and alopecia totalis/universalis scalp (n=8). RNA was extracted with the PAXgene miRNA kit for fixed scalp, the miRNeasy kit for PBMCs, and the RNeasy kit for mouse skin. immunoSEQ multiplex PCR using 35 Vbeta forward primers and 13 Jbeta reverse primers was used to amplify TCRbeta CDR3 regions.

CDR1 is given as MGHRA and CDR2 as YSYEKL, both from the germline V gene. At the junction V is shortened by 4 bases and J by 10 bases; bases outside the gene matches: 9. The CDR3 contains 14 residues, cysteine and phenylalanine counted. Of all the DNA, just the CDR3 is kept, 42 bases in frame from base 1. Taken with the paper, the label for time point translates to: roughly 24 weeks on oral tofacitinib. Interpreted using the paper, the treatment or condition label stands for: oral pan-JAK inhibitor, 5-10 mg twice daily. Lesional scalp punch biopsies and peripheral blood were collected from alopecia areata patients. PBMCs were separated by density centrifugation and stained for CD3, CD4 and CD8, after which CD4+ and CD8+ T cells were sorted on a FACSAria. Broad study findings and their caveats: Unlike mouse skin, which is dominated by gammadelta T cells, normal human skin has resident alphabeta T cells that are also sequenced, and this complicates analysis of the scalp TCR repertoire. Shared TCR sequences between patients were less evident than in mice, which may be partly attributable to HLA diversity in the patient population. During tofacitinib treatment, many expanded lesional clones stuck around in both scalp and blood, and this persistence may partly explain why relapse happens after treatment is stopped. Compared with normal scalp, lesional scalp had higher clonality and more expanded CD8+ clones, particularly in alopecia totalis/universalis, a pattern that suggests antigenic drive. Because the treated cohort was small and included a single nonresponder, larger studies are needed to assess links between baseline CD8+ expansion and response. Tofacitinib significantly decreased scalp clonality and the number of expanded CD8+ clones among the top 100 scalp clones.

Libraries came from the immunoSEQ multiplex PCR assay. To provide template for TCR sequencing, every sample had RNA extracted and reverse transcribed into cDNA. First-strand cDNA was synthesized with SuperScript III using a 2:1 mix of oligo-dT and random hexamers. Amplification bias was assessed with a synthetic immune receptor repertoire, and residual bias was removed computationally. The source study handled its data this way. Raw reads were preprocessed to remove errors, and CDR3 was defined according to IMGT conventions as the region from the conserved cysteine to phenylalanine. Clonality was calculated as 1 minus Shannon entropy normalized by log2 of the number of productive unique TCRs. Scalp TCRbeta sequences were cross-referenced with sorted blood CD4 and CD8 repertoires so that the CD4 or CD8 identity of scalp clones could be inferred. This is the immuneACCESS table as TCRdb keeps it, with only in-frame sequences that have V and J called. A part of the clones is gone; compared with another copy, unresolved V genes explain less than half, and the rest is unexplained. The V and J calls and clone size come from that table; D and trimming were worked out from the DNA. This sample has around 100,000 clones in its table, and about 44% of those were observed once. The top ten hold more than 15% of the sample.

A word on this clone: No cognate antigen has been identified for it. Qualities for individual bases were not recorded, and no much larger clone is one base off.

The chain links TRBV4-1 with TRBJ2-4; TRBD1 lines up with 8 middle nucleotides. This sequence was found in a human donor with alopecia areata. The material was CD8+ T cells sorted from blood, obtained at week 24, from a patient treated with tofacitinib. The DNA is as follows: TGCGCCAGCAGCCCCAAGAGGCAGGGGGCGATTCAGTACTTC. Its protein is CASSPKRQGAIQYF.